One TCR beta chain is described in this entry. One entry per CDR3 protein, called by TCRdb with MiXCR from the 5' RACE reads. The repertoire has 470,000 or so distinct CDR3 sequences, about 19% of them found once; the top ten carry approximately 8.4%. The record originates from a study of T-cell memory formation after mild COVID-19. This CDR3 contains 14 residues. Trimming left V 2 bases short and J 4 bases short, with 11 bases between. CDR1 and CDR2 from the germline V gene are MGHRA and YSYEKL. This clonotype was obtained from an adult woman who had mild COVID-19 (a few samples of this study predate the infection). Cell type and time point are not known. The rearrangement links TRBV4-1 to TRBJ2-5, with D uncertain. Sequencing was performed on PBMCs or a T cell subset sorted from them (not recorded which). Here the CDR3 DNA reads TGCGCCAGCAGCCAAATTGGCGGCTTAGAGACCCAGTACTTC. The encoded protein is CASSQIGGLETQYF.